This T cell receptor (beta chain) was sequenced for a study of blood T cell repertoires in COVID-19. Overall study context: Donors in the United States, Italy and Spain gave samples during acute or convalescent COVID-19. T cells, B-cell-depleted T cells, or PBMCs provided the cDNA or gDNA that served as material.

Authors' data handling: Amplification of reference gene primers provided the estimated nucleated cell counts. Clones were sequenced by immunoSEQ multiplex PCR, and TCRdb holds only the in-frame ones, with some missing. For V, J and clone size, that table is used; D and trimming come from the DNA. The sample carries about 29,000 clones, more than 60% recorded once. The V and J ends lost 1 base and 3 bases respectively, with 11 bases between them. The CDR3 totals 15 residues. Germline V gene sequence: CDR1 SGHTA, CDR2 FQGTGA. The chain combines TRBV7-3 with TRBJ2-3, with D maybe TRBD2 (5 bases). This clonotype originated in a woman aged 70-85 years with active or convalescent COVID-19. The sequencing sample was made of peripheral blood. DNA for the CDR3: TGTGCCAGCAGCTTAAGGAGCGGCGGAACAGATACGCAGTATTTT. Encoded protein: CASSLRSGGTDTQYF.